These 23 T cell receptor beta chains originate from one sample sequenced in a study of T cells in Graves' hyperthyroidism and ophthalmopathy. RNA transcripts served as the template for amplifying TCR beta CDR3 regions. With the HTBI primer set, the TCR CDR3 went through a first round of RT-PCR. TCRdb used MiXCR to reprocess the multiplex PCR reads, holding one entry per CDR3 protein. Of approximately 330,000 distinct CDR3 sequences in the sample, approximately 18% were seen once. Input material: blood. The receptors derive from a woman aged 50 to 60 with Graves' hyperthyroidism.

This chain connects TRBV6-6 to TRBJ1-6, with D tentatively TRBD1 (5 bases). Trimming took off 0 bases at V and 12 bases at J, with 9 bases between the two ends. Germline lookup yields CDR1 MNHNY and CDR2 SVGAGI (reference sequence). The CDR3 totals 13 residues. CDR3 DNA sequence: TGTGCCAGCAGTTACTCTTCTCAGGGACCCCTCCACTTT. Translating gives CASSYSSQGPLHF.

This clonotype occurred many times. CDR3 in DNA: TGTGCCAGCAGTTTAGAGACTGACGGTGGCTACACCTTC. Translation gives CASSLETDGGYTF. The J gene is TRBJ1-2, the V gene TRBV28, with no clear D. Germline V gene lookup returns CDR1 MDHEN and CDR2 SYDVKM. The CDR3 covers 13 residues. V lost 2 bases, J lost 7 bases, and 11 bases lay in between.

This clonotype was seen only a few times. V and J are TRBV7-2 and TRBJ2-7; D unclear. Between the trimmed V and J ends, which lost 2 bases and 4 bases, there was a span of 12 bases. The germline V gene has CDR1 SGHTA and CDR2 FQGNSA. The CDR3 spans 14 residues. This CDR3 is CASSLSTEIYEQYV. CDR3 DNA: TGTGCCAGCAGCTTATCAACGGAAATTTACGAGCAGTACGTC.

This clonotype was detected many times. The rearrangement uses TRBV28 and TRBJ2-7; 8 nucleotides match TRBD1. The CDR3 runs to 14 residues. V dropped 6 bases and J dropped 2; count of bases not matched to a gene: 6. Germline CDR1 reads MDHEN; CDR2 reads SYDVKM. The CDR3 sequence: CASRQQGGTYEQYF. CDR3 DNA: TGTGCCAGCAGACAACAGGGGGGTACCTACGAGCAGTACTTC.

To note about this clonotype: Given a much more abundant clone one base away, this may be a read error. The chain combines TRBV6-5 with TRBJ1-1; the D gene is possibly TRBD1 (5 bases). Germline V gives CDR1 MNHEY, CDR2 SVGAGI. CDR3 length equals 14 residues. V lost 2 bases and J lost 7, with 14 bases in between. DNA for the CDR3: TGTGCCAGCAGTTACAAAGGGGTTGGCATTGAAGCTTTCTTT. It translates to CASSYKGVGIEAFF.

The chain carries TRBV7-6 and TRBJ2-2; D remains unclear. The CDR3 totals 15 residues. CDR1 and CDR2 (germline): SGHVS, FNYEAQ. V lost 3 bases, J lost 3 bases, and 11 bases lay in between. CDR3 in amino acids: CASSFGHPHTGELFF. The CDR3 DNA reads TGTGCCAGCAGCTTTGGGCACCCACACACCGGGGAGCTGTTTTTT.

The chain is built from TRBV27 and TRBJ2-1; 9 bases agree with TRBD2. The ends lost 5 bases at V and 0 bases at J; junction bases unmatched: 5. CDR3 length: 16 amino acids. The germline V gene encodes CDR1 MNHEY and CDR2 SMNVEV (reference sequence). The CDR3 nucleotides read TGTGCCAGCAGTCCCTCAGCGGGGGGCTCCTACAATGAGCAGTTCTTC. This encodes CASSPSAGGSYNEQFF.

This clonotype was recorded at least ten times. DNA of the CDR3: TGCGCCAGCAGCCCGTTCCGACAGCAGGACACTGAAGCTTTCTTT. Its translation: CASSPFRQQDTEAFF. The chain has TRBV5-1 and TRBJ1-1, with D maybe TRBD1 (5 bases). Germline V gene sequence: CDR1 SGHRS, CDR2 YFSETQ. V was trimmed by 4 bases and J by 3 bases, leaving 16 bases between them. The CDR3 is 15 amino acids. Complete variable domain (other parts from reference TRBV5-1 and TRBJ1-1): KAGVTQTPRYLIKTRGQQVTLSCSPISGHRSVSWYQQTPGQGLQFLFEYFSETQRNKGNFPGRFSGRQFSNSRSEMNVSTLELGDSALYLCASSPFRQQDTEAFFGQGTRLTVV.

This clonotype has more than one count but fewer than ten. The chain employs TRBV3-1 and TRBJ2-5; D remains unclear. The CDR3 covers 14 residues. V gave up 0 bases and J gave up 7 bases, with 12 bases separating them. Germline values: CDR1 LGHDT, CDR2 YNNKEL (reference sequence). The CDR3 loop reads CASSQEGQFSTQYF. CDR3 nucleotides: TGTGCCAGCAGCCAAGAGGGTCAGTTCTCGACCCAGTACTTC.

This clonotype was picked up many times. The chain has TRBV7-3 and TRBJ2-7; the D gene is possibly TRBD1 (7 bases). This CDR3 region has 15 residues. V lost 1 base to trimming and J lost 1 base, with 11 bases between them. From germline, CDR1 is SGHTA and CDR2 FQGTGA. CDR3: CASSLSAGGSYEQYF. CDR3 DNA sequence: TGTGCCAGCAGCTTAAGCGCAGGGGGGTCCTACGAGCAGTACTTC.

The rearrangement uses TRBV18 and TRBJ1-1; D unclear. The ends were cut back, 0 bases at V and 5 bases at J, with 10 bases in the middle. Germline V gene sequence: CDR1 KGHSH, CDR2 LQKENI. CDR3 length: 14 residues. The CDR3 DNA reads as TGTGCCAGCTCACCACCAAACAAAGAGACTGAAGCTTTCTTT. Its translation is CASSPPNKETEAFF.

V gene TRBV13 combines with J gene TRBJ2-3, with 12 positions matching TRBD2. Germline CDR1 PRHDT, CDR2 FYEKMQ (reference sequence). The CDR3 sequence is 18 residues long. The trim removed 1 base at V and 0 bases at J, leaving 5 bases unmatched. CDR3 DNA sequence: TGTGCCAGCAGCTTAGCTAGCGGGAGGGTGCTGAGCACAGATACGCAGTATTTT. Translating gives CASSLASGRVLSTDTQYF.

This clonotype was counted a few times. The chain combines TRBV5-1 with TRBJ2-3, with D perhaps TRBD2 (5 bases). Trimming pared 7 bases from V and 5 bases from J, leaving 14 bases between. The CDR3 loop spans 13 amino acids. Germline CDR1 is SGHRS and CDR2 is YFSETQ. DNA of the CDR3: TGCGCCAGCGCCCCGGGGTTGGGAGATACGCAGTATTTT. Protein product: CASAPGLGDTQYF.

This clonotype has at least ten counts. The rearrangement uses TRBV3-1 and TRBJ2-5, with TRBD1 matching over 8 bases. The CDR3 consists of 16 residues. The germline V gene encodes CDR1 LGHDT and CDR2 YNNKEL (reference sequence). Germline trimming cut 0 bases from V and 5 bases from J; bases unmatched to any gene: 8. The CDR3 here is CASSQDSRGRRETQYF. CDR3 bases: TGTGCCAGCAGCCAAGACTCCAGGGGGCGCAGGGAGACCCAGTACTTC.

The chain combines TRBV6-1 with TRBJ1-6; D uncertain. V was clipped by 1 base and J by 2 bases, with 9 bases between them. Looked up from germline, CDR1 is MNHNS and CDR2 is SASEGT. The length of the CDR3 is 16 residues. The CDR3 region is CASSEVLAAYNSPLHF. In nucleotides, the CDR3 is TGTGCCAGCAGTGAAGTGTTGGCAGCCTATAATTCACCCCTCCACTTT.

This clonotype was detected only a few times. V gene TRBV20-1 combines with J gene TRBJ1-2; tentatively, D is TRBD1 (5 bases). Germline V CDR1 and CDR2: DFQATT, SNEGSKA (reference sequence). This CDR3 contains 13 residues. V was trimmed by 1 base and J by 2 bases, leaving 8 bases between them. CDR3 protein: CSARAGQNYGYTF. The CDR3 region has the DNA TGCAGTGCTAGAGCGGGGCAGAACTATGGCTACACCTTC.

This clonotype has a count of ten or more. The chain uses TRBV7-9 and TRBJ2-7; D ambiguous. Germline CDR1 SEHNR, CDR2 FQNEAQ (reference sequence). CDR3 size: 13 residues. V was shortened by 1 base and J by 4 bases, with 8 bases between the two germline ends. The CDR3 DNA sequence: TGTGCCAGCAGCTTAGGAAGGGAATACGAGCAGTACTTC. Protein sequence: CASSLGREYEQYF.

Ten or more counts support this clonotype. The V and J genes are TRBV2 and TRBJ1-5; 9 bases line up with TRBD1. Per germline, CDR1 SNHLY and CDR2 FYNNEI. The CDR3 spans 14 residues. J was trimmed by 5 bases and V by 7 bases; bases with no gene match: 6. The CDR3 protein is CASTWTGEDQPQHF. The CDR3 nucleotides are TGTGCCAGCACCTGGACAGGGGAGGATCAGCCCCAGCATTTT.

This clonotype appeared many times. The chain joins TRBV2 to TRBJ2-1, with D uncertain. V shed 4 bases and J shed 16 bases, with 14 bases lying between them. This CDR3 spans 11 amino acids. Germline loops: CDR1 SNHLY, CDR2 FYNNEI. CDR3 in amino acids: CASSVNSHPFF. In nucleotides, the CDR3 is TGTGCCAGCAGTGTCAATAGCCATCCATTCTTC. Full variable domain (rest looked up from reference TRBV2 and TRBJ2-1): EPEVTQTPSHQVTQMGQEVILRCVPISNHLYFYWYRQILGQKVEFLVSFYNNEISEKSEIFDDQFSVERPDGSNFTLKIRSTKLEDSAMYFCASSVNSHPFFGPGTRLTVL.

This sequence joins TRBV20-1 and TRBJ2-7; perhaps D is TRBD1 or TRBD2 (6 bases each). The CDR3 is 13 amino acids. V was trimmed by 5 bases and J by 1 base, leaving 12 bases between them. The V gene's germline CDR1 is DFQATT and CDR2 SNEGSKA (reference sequence). The CDR3 bases are TGCAGTGCTGGGGGGACACATTCCTACGAGCAGTACTTC. Its translation: CSAGGTHSYEQYF.

This chain uses TRBV29-1 with TRBJ1-2, with D maybe TRBD1 (5 bases). Trimming cost V 6 bases and J 3 bases, with 11 bases left between them. Germline CDR1 SQVTM, CDR2 ANQGSEA. The CDR3 is made up of 12 amino acids. The CDR3 here is CSVTRDHYGYTF. DNA for the CDR3: TGCAGCGTGACCCGGGACCACTATGGCTACACCTTC.

This chain joins TRBV25-1 and TRBJ2-5, with TRBD1 identical over 7 bases. CDR3 length: 14 residues. Trimming removed 1 base from V and 4 bases from J; junction bases left unmatched: 3. Germline V gene sequence: CDR1 MGHDK, CDR2 SYGVNS. CDR3 nucleotide sequence: TGTGCCAGCAGTGAATTTCGGACAGGAGAGACCCAGTACTTC. Encoded protein: CASSEFRTGETQYF.

This clonotype was recorded at least ten times. The chain has TRBV6-1 and TRBJ1-5; D unclear. Per the germline V gene, CDR1 is MNHNS and CDR2 is SASEGT. The ends were cut back, 8 bases at V and 0 bases at J, with 14 bases in the middle. The CDR3 runs 15 residues. This CDR3 reads CASWEAYNSNQPQHF. For the CDR3, the DNA is TGTGCCAGCTGGGAGGCCTACAATAGCAATCAGCCCCAGCATTTT.